The 14 T cell receptor beta chains below all came from one sample that was sequenced in a study of shared clonotypes between healthy human individuals. Sequencing was performed with immunoSEQ multiplex PCR; in TCRdb, only in-frame clones are kept and a portion is missing. Among fewer than 550,000 clones listed, nearly 80% were seen once. What was sequenced was PBMCs. These receptors were collected from a woman in her forties in good health. Some clones in this sample may be carry-over from other donors' samples.

V is TRBV14 and J is TRBJ2-6; D remains unclear. From germline, CDR1 is SGHDN and CDR2 FVKESK. CDR3 size: 15 residues. The V end was cut by 3 bases, the J end by 0 bases, with 6 bases between. Here the CDR3 reads CASSQGNSGANVLTF. CDR3 sequence (DNA): TGTGCCAGCAGCCAGGGTAACTCTGGGGCCAACGTCCTGACTTTC.

This chain connects TRBV18 to TRBJ2-5; D perhaps matches TRBD2 (6 bases). Germline V gene lookup returns CDR1 KGHSH and CDR2 LQKENI. V shed 3 bases and J shed 3 bases, with 8 bases lying between them. The CDR3 runs 13 residues. In DNA, the CDR3 is TGTGCCAGCTCACCGGGACTCGAAGAGACCCAGTACTTC. It is translated as CASSPGLEETQYF.

In regard to this clone: The same CDR3 arises from other DNA sequences in this sample as well. The J gene is TRBJ1-1, the V gene TRBV29-1; D is ambiguous. Per germline, CDR1 SQVTM and CDR2 ANQGSEA. This CDR3 region has 11 residues. The CDR3 coding sequence is TGCATGGGCAGGTCGAACACTGAAGCTTTCTTT. It yields the protein CMGRSNTEAFF.

This rearrangement joins TRBV7-2 to TRBJ2-7, with 8 positions matching TRBD1. The CDR3 totals 15 residues. Looked up from germline, CDR1 is SGHTA and CDR2 is FQGNSA. V trimming: 5 bases; J trimming: 1 base; junction bases outside the gene matches: 7. CDR3 region: CASSQDRGSSYEQYF. CDR3 in DNA: TGTGCCAGCAGCCAAGACAGGGGATCTTCCTACGAGCAGTACTTC.

This chain links TRBV5-4 with TRBJ2-1, with 11 bases that match TRBD2. CDR1 SGHNT and CDR2 YYREEE come from the germline V gene (reference sequence). The CDR3 is 15 residues long. The J segment lost 4 bases and the V segment lost 4 bases, leaving 4 bases of the junction unmatched. This CDR3 is CASSHSGREYNEQFF. CDR3 sequence (DNA): TGTGCCAGCAGCCATAGCGGGAGGGAGTACAATGAGCAGTTCTTC.

This clone occurred a few times. The gene calls are TRBV5-6 and TRBJ2-5; the D gene is possibly TRBD2 (6 bases). Germline CDR1 and CDR2: SGHDT and YYEEEE. This CDR3 is 16 amino acids long. V was cut by 6 bases and J by 5 bases, with 23 bases left in between. CDR3 nucleotides: TGTGCCAGCACCCCCTTGGTGGGCCGGCGGGGCGAGACCCAGTACTTC. Protein: CASTPLVGRRGETQYF.

The chain carries TRBV7-9 and TRBJ1-1, with D uncertain. There are 18 residues in the CDR3. Germline V lookup: CDR1 SEHNR, CDR2 FQNEAQ (reference sequence). Trimming pared 5 bases from V and 0 bases from J, leaving 22 bases between. The CDR3 protein is CASSQNLVRPGMNTEAFF. The CDR3 DNA reads as TGTGCCAGCAGCCAAAACTTAGTCCGACCGGGTATGAACACTGAAGCTTTCTTT.

This clone was observed a single time. This chain links TRBV5-1 with TRBJ2-5; 7 nucleotides agree with TRBD2. The germline CDR1 and CDR2 sequences are SGHRS and YFSETQ. This CDR3 is built from 15 residues. With 0 bases clipped from V and 1 base from J, the junction kept 3 bases outside the gene matches. CDR3 coding DNA: TGCGCCAGCAGCTTGGCCGGACTAGTCCAAGAGACCCAGTACTTC. Its translation is CASSLAGLVQETQYF.

In this sample, this clone turned up a few times. J is TRBJ2-2 and V is TRBV5-1; D perhaps matches TRBD2 (5 bases). Per the germline V gene, CDR1 is SGHRS and CDR2 is YFSETQ. The CDR3 is 14 amino acids. V shed 4 bases and J shed 8 bases, with 15 bases lying between them. Here the CDR3 DNA reads TGCGCCAGCAGCCCTGACTACGAATCGGGGGAGCTGTTTTTT. Translating it yields CASSPDYESGELFF.

The V call is TRBV18, the J call TRBJ2-3; D call uncertain. Trimming pared 0 bases from V and 4 bases from J, leaving 11 bases between. CDR3 length: 15 amino acids. Germline CDR1 reads KGHSH; CDR2 reads LQKENI. The CDR3 bases are TGTGCCAGCTCACCACCGAGCGCACTTCCAGATACGCAGTATTTT. Translated: CASSPPSALPDTQYF.

V and J are TRBV27 and TRBJ1-2; 11 positions match TRBD1. CDR3 length: 13 residues. V was clipped by 5 bases and J by 8 bases; unmatched bases: 4. Per germline, CDR1 MNHEY and CDR2 SMNVEV (reference sequence). The CDR3 DNA is TGTGCCAGCAGTGCGGACAGGGGGCTAGGCTACACCTTC. Its translation is CASSADRGLGYTF.

The V and J genes are TRBV5-4 and TRBJ1-1; D not resolved. The germline gives CDR1 SGHNT, CDR2 YYREEE (reference sequence). CDR3 size: 15 residues. The germline V and J ends were trimmed by 4 bases and 5 bases, with 18 bases remaining between them. The CDR3 sequence is CASSGWSKAVTEAFF. CDR3 DNA sequence: TGTGCCAGCAGCGGCTGGAGTAAAGCCGTAACTGAAGCTTTCTTT.

The chain combines TRBV7-9 with TRBJ2-7; 11 nucleotides align to TRBD2. The junction had 3 bases not matched to a gene; V was cut back by 5 bases and J by 3 bases. CDR3 size: 14 residues. Germline-derived CDR1 and CDR2 are SEHNR and FQNEAQ (reference sequence). CDR3 region: CASSPTSGIYEQYF. The CDR3 DNA is TGTGCCAGCAGCCCGACTAGCGGGATCTACGAGCAGTACTTC.

The chain joins TRBV11-2 to TRBJ2-7; 12 bases map to TRBD2. The CDR3 spans 19 residues. The junction had 16 bases not matched to a gene; V was cut back by 4 bases and J by 3 bases. Germline values: CDR1 SGHAT, CDR2 FQNNGV. CDR3 residues: CASSSPIRLAGVHYYEQYF. CDR3 sequence (DNA): TGTGCCAGCAGCTCACCCATAAGACTAGCGGGAGTCCACTACTACGAGCAGTACTTC.